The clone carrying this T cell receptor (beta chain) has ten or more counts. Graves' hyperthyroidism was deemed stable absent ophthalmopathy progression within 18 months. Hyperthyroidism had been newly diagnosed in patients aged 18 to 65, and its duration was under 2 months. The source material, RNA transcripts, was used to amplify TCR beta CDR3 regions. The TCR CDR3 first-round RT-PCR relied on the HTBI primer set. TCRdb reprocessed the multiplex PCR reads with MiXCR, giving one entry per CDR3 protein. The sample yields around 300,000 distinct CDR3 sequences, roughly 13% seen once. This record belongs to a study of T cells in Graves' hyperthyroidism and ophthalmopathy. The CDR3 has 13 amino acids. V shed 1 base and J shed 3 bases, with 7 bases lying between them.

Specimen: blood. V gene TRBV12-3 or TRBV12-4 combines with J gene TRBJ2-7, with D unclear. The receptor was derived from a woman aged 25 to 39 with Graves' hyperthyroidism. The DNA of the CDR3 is TGTGCCAGCAGTTTAGACAGTCGCTACGAGCAGTACTTC. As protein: CASSLDSRYEQYF.